Described below is a single T cell receptor (beta chain) sequence and its context. The target antigen is unknown. The sample is drawn from a study of cytomegalovirus exposure and HLA in healthy donors. Study outcomes and limitations: A prior analysis recorded that most TCR beta V segments were productive about 90% or about 30% of the time.

From germline, CDR1 is MDHEN and CDR2 SYDVKM. This CDR3 has 14 residues. The V gene end was trimmed by 5 bases and the J gene end by 5 bases; junction bases not matched to a gene: 6. Amplification used 60 Vbeta primers and 13 Jbeta primers. Libraries were prepared by immunoSEQ multiplex PCR; TCRdb keeps only in-frame clonotypes and omits some of them. The sample includes roughly 140,000 clones, roughly 80% of them seen just once. Sequencing input: PBMCs. The sequence derives from a man aged 35-49 years in good health and CMV-seronegative. The chain recombines TRBV28 with TRBJ1-2, with 9 bases that match TRBD1. CDR3 nucleotide sequence: TGTGCCAGCAGTCTCTCCGGGACAGGGTATGGCTACACCTTC. This sequence encodes CASSLSGTGYGYTF.